The TCR beta chain under discussion was sequenced for a study of T-cell memory formation after mild COVID-19. Overall study context: TCR clusters showed largely donor specificity. Regarding the study as a whole: Still unconfirmed is whether the second-wave clones peaking on day 37 recognized SARS-CoV-2. Of the contracting clones, CD4+ ones lay mainly in CM and EM, and CD8+ ones in EMRA. A balance of CD4 and CD8 characterized clones contracting day 15 to 85, whereas later expanders leaned CD4+.

With respect to this clonotype: As yet, its antigen is unknown.

The ends were cut back, 4 bases at V and 3 bases at J, with 13 bases in the middle. This CDR3 is 13 amino acids long. CDR1 and CDR2 from the germline V gene are SQVTM and ANQGSEA. Each CDR3 protein gets one entry after TCRdb re-called the 5' RACE reads with MiXCR. The sample contains about 440,000 distinct CDR3 sequences, about 20% of which appear only once. This receptor was identified in an adult woman who had mild COVID-19 (a few samples of this study predate the infection). Cell type and time point are not known. Sequenced input: PBMCs or a T cell subset sorted from them (not recorded which). The chain joins TRBV29-1 to TRBJ2-7; possibly TRBD2 for D (6 bases). CDR3 amino acids: CSVGGTLNYEQYF. The DNA for the CDR3 is TGCAGCGTTGGCGGGACCCTCAACTACGAGCAGTACTTC.